Each of the 5 T cell receptor beta chains below was sequenced from the same sample in a study of cytomegalovirus exposure and HLA in healthy donors. Primers: 60 Vbeta forward and 13 Jbeta reverse. The table came from immunoSEQ multiplex PCR; TCRdb's copy has only in-frame clones and leaves some out. The table records around 30,000 clones, about 64% of them present only once. Sequencing input: PBMCs. The receptors stem from a male donor in good health and CMV-seropositive.

Within the sample, this clone is medium-sized. The V gene is TRBV28, the J gene TRBJ2-1; 9 bases map to TRBD2. With 4 bases clipped from V and 3 bases from J, the junction kept 4 bases outside the gene matches. This CDR3 is 15 amino acids long. CDR1 and CDR2 from the germline V gene are MDHEN and SYDVKM. The CDR3 nucleotides are TGTGCCAGCAGTTCCATAGCGGGAGTCTACAATGAGCAGTTCTTC. Its translation: CASSSIAGVYNEQFF.

The chain links TRBV5-8 to TRBJ1-5; 8 positions match TRBD1. The germline V gene has CDR1 SGHTS and CDR2 YDEGEE. The junction had 5 bases not matched to a gene; V was cut back by 0 bases and J by 6 bases. This CDR3 is built from 15 residues. CDR3 in amino acids: CASSLGMTGVQPQHF. The CDR3 nucleotides read TGTGCCAGCAGCTTGGGGATGACAGGGGTTCAGCCCCAGCATTTT. Full variable domain (remainder filled in from reference TRBV5-8 and TRBJ1-5): EAGVTQSPTHLIKTRGQQATLRCSPISGHTSVYWYQQALGLGLQFLLWYDEGEERNRGNFPPRFSGRQFPNYSSELNVNALELEDSALYLCASSLGMTGVQPQHFGDGTRLSIL.

V usage is TRBV18 and J usage is TRBJ1-1; the D gene is possibly TRBD1 (5 bases). Germline CDR1 and CDR2: KGHSH and LQKENI. The V gene lost 2 bases and the J gene lost 3 bases, with 10 bases spanning the gap. The CDR3 consists of 14 residues. This CDR3 reads CASSPVGGDTEAFF. DNA of the CDR3: TGTGCCAGCTCACCAGTCGGGGGAGACACTGAAGCTTTCTTT.

In this sample, this clone turned up once. The V call is TRBV2, the J call TRBJ1-6; D remains ambiguous. This CDR3 spans 16 amino acids. V was pared by 2 bases and J by 7 bases, with 15 bases between. Germline V gene data show CDR1 as SNHLY and CDR2 as FYNNEI. CDR3 region: CASSEYGRSLNSPLHF. The CDR3 DNA follows: TGTGCCAGCAGTGAATATGGGAGGAGTCTCAATTCACCCCTCCACTTT.

V usage is TRBV28 and J usage is TRBJ2-1, with D uncertain. The CDR3 spans 11 residues. Per the germline V gene, CDR1 is MDHEN and CDR2 is SYDVKM. V lost 8 bases, J lost 6 bases, and 8 bases lay in between. CDR3 sequence reads: CASVSSNEQFF. The DNA of the CDR3 is TGTGCCAGCGTTTCATCCAATGAGCAGTTCTTC. Together with reference TRBV28 and TRBJ2-1, the CDR3 gives the full variable domain: DVKVTQSSRYLVKRTGEKVFLECVQDMDHENMFWYRQDPGLGLRLIYFSYDVKMKEKGDIPEGYSVSREKKERFSLILESASTNQTSMYLCASVSSNEQFFGPGTRLTVL.